This T cell receptor (beta chain) was profiled in a study of T cell responses to AZD1222 COVID-19 vaccine. In its sample, this clone is medium-sized. Its antigen is unidentified. Study-level results: Among vaccine-associated CD4 TCRs, coverage spanned spike, with dominance at 160-218 and 743-854.

Sequenced by immunoSEQ multiplex PCR; TCRdb stores in-frame clones only, minus some. The data hold 100,000 to 150,000 clones, with less than 95% observed a single time. CDR3 length: 17 amino acids. The ends lost 5 bases at V and 4 bases at J; junction bases unmatched: 10. The V gene's germline CDR1 is SEHNR and CDR2 FQNEAQ (reference sequence). The chain couples TRBV7-9 to TRBJ2-1; 11 positions match TRBD2. Sequenced here: peripheral blood, sampled on day 0 of MenACWY control vaccination. The sequence was obtained from an adult in good health. CDR3 residues: CASSPGRLAGGYNEQFF. CDR3 sequence (DNA): TGTGCCAGCAGCCCGGGGAGGCTAGCGGGAGGTTACAATGAGCAGTTCTTC.